This is a list of T cell receptor beta chains from one sample in a study of blood T cell repertoires in COVID-19. Measured with immunoSEQ multiplex PCR; TCRdb has only the in-frame clones, and not every one. Of about 170,000 clones detected, over 70% appear once; the ten largest clones hold 3.6%. What was sequenced was PBMCs or T cells enriched from blood (not recorded which). All receptors derive from a woman between 45 and 65 years old in a cohort exposed to, infected with or recovered from COVID-19 (not recorded which). Both conserved end residues are part of each CDR3. A D gene is named only where the DNA matches it firmly. Not all rows give a size; the values are once, few, many and, for expanded clones, a class.

size: -
length: 20
D: -
V: TRBV28
J: TRBJ2-1
CDR3: CASRPRRRGLQKDPTNEQFF
DNA: TGTGCCAGCAGACCCAGGAGGCGCGGACTTCAAAAAGACCCAACCAATGAGCAGTTCTTC

size: -
length: 16
D: -
V: TRBV4-1
J: TRBJ2-7
CDR3: CASSQEGPWANYEQYF
DNA: TGCGCCAGCAGCCAAGAGGGGCCCTGGGCGAATTACGAGCAGTACTTC

size: few
length: 16
D: TRBD1
V: TRBV5-1
J: TRBJ2-7
CDR3: CASSKNWGQGSYEQYF
DNA: TGCGCCAGCAGTAAAAACTGGGGACAGGGCTCCTACGAGCAGTACTTC

size: -
length: 15
D: TRBD1
V: TRBV9
J: TRBJ2-7
CDR3: CASSVGGTGDYEQYF
DNA: TGTGCCAGCAGCGTAGGGGGGACAGGGGACTACGAGCAGTACTTC

size: once
length: 18
D: TRBD1
V: TRBV5-1
J: TRBJ2-6
CDR3: CASSLQMGQSSGANVLTF
DNA: TGCGCCAGCAGCTTGCAGATGGGACAGAGCTCTGGGGCCAACGTCCTGACTTTC

size: once
length: 15
D: TRBD1
V: TRBV3-1/TRBV3-2
J: TRBJ2-7
CDR3: CASTYTMGQAYEQYF
DNA: TGTGCCAGCACCTATACAATGGGACAGGCCTACGAGCAGTACTTC

size: -
length: 16
D: -
V: TRBV5-1
J: TRBJ2-7
CDR3: CASSLDSDRPGLVSHF
DNA: TGCGCCAGCAGCTTGGATTCCGACCGTCCGGGACTCGTGTCTCACTTC

size: -
length: 14
D: -
V: TRBV5-5
J: TRBJ2-7
CDR3: CASSLAAVSYEQYF
DNA: TGTGCCAGCAGCTTGGCCGCGGTAAGCTACGAGCAGTACTTC

size: few
length: 16
D: -
V: TRBV19
J: TRBJ1-5
CDR3: CASSMRTSGGYQPQHF
DNA: TGTGCCAGTAGTATGCGGACCAGTGGGGGGTATCAGCCCCAGCATTTT

size: -
length: 18
D: -
V: TRBV18
J: TRBJ1-5
CDR3: CASSVDAWSLRGNQPQHF
DNA: TGTGCCAGCTCTGTAGACGCCTGGTCTCTTCGGGGAAATCAGCCCCAGCATTTT

size: few
length: 16
D: TRBD1
V: TRBV5-1
J: TRBJ2-7
CDR3: CASSLVGQGPTYEQYF
DNA: TGCGCCAGCAGCTTGGTGGGACAGGGGCCTACCTACGAGCAGTACTTC

size: -
length: 14
D: -
V: TRBV7-8
J: TRBJ2-3
CDR3: CASSFLTSTDTQYF
DNA: TGTGCCAGCAGCTTCTTGACTAGCACAGATACGCAGTATTTT

size: few
length: 15
D: -
V: TRBV27
J: TRBJ1-5
CDR3: CASSLGGTGNQPQHF
DNA: TGTGCCAGCAGTTTAGGAGGGACTGGAAATCAGCCCCAGCATTTT

size: -
length: 16
D: -
V: TRBV7-3
J: TRBJ2-1
CDR3: CASSLKGSGAYNEQFF
DNA: TGTGCCAGCAGCTTAAAAGGTAGCGGAGCGTACAATGAGCAGTTCTTC

size: -
length: 16
D: -
V: TRBV3-1/TRBV3-2
J: TRBJ1-3
CDR3: CASSPREAGTGNTIYF
DNA: TGTGCCAGCAGCCCGCGGGAGGCAGGGACTGGAAACACCATATATTTT

size: -
length: 13
D: -
V: TRBV12-5
J: TRBJ2-3
CDR3: CASGLAGTDTQYF
DNA: TGTGCTAGTGGTTTGGCGGGAACAGATACGCAGTATTTT

size: -
length: 17
D: -
V: TRBV7-9
J: TRBJ2-7
CDR3: CASSLVSWQVTPYEQYF
DNA: TGTGCCAGCAGCTTAGTATCGTGGCAGGTCACACCCTACGAGCAGTACTTC

size: -
length: 11
D: -
V: TRBV19
J: TRBJ2-5
CDR3: CATSSGETQYF
DNA: TGTGCCACCTCTTCGGGGGAGACCCAGTACTTC

size: -
length: 14
D: -
V: TRBV5-1
J: TRBJ1-2
CDR3: CASSTAEGNYGYTF
DNA: TGCGCCAGCAGCACTGCGGAGGGGAACTATGGCTACACCTTC

size: -
length: 14
D: -
V: TRBV7-8
J: TRBJ1-5
CDR3: CASSLGHYNQPQHF
DNA: TGTGCCAGCAGCTTAGGACATTACAATCAGCCCCAGCATTTT

size: -
length: 17
D: TRBD2
V: TRBV11-2
J: TRBJ2-1
CDR3: CASSFQPRGRGSNEQFF
DNA: TGTGCCAGCAGCTTTCAGCCTCGCGGGAGGGGGTCCAATGAGCAGTTCTTC

size: -
length: 15
D: -
V: TRBV5-5
J: TRBJ2-1
CDR3: CASSNRETSYNEQFF
DNA: TGTGCCAGCAGCAACAGAGAAACCTCCTACAATGAGCAGTTCTTC

size: -
length: 14
D: TRBD2
V: TRBV19
J: TRBJ2-5
CDR3: CASSTSGNSETQYF
DNA: TGTGCCAGTAGTACTAGCGGGAACTCCGAGACCCAGTACTTC

size: -
length: 14
D: -
V: TRBV11-3
J: TRBJ1-1
CDR3: CASSLTGKDTEAFF
DNA: TGTGCCAGCAGCCTCACAGGGAAGGACACTGAAGCTTTCTTT

size: -
length: 13
D: TRBD1
V: TRBV27
J: TRBJ1-1
CDR3: CASSFRTGGEAFF
DNA: TGTGCCAGCAGTTTCCGGACAGGGGGTGAAGCTTTCTTT

size: -
length: 15
D: TRBD2
V: TRBV11-2
J: TRBJ2-1
CDR3: CASSRTSGSNNEQFF
DNA: TGTGCCAGCAGCCGGACTAGCGGGAGCAACAATGAGCAGTTCTTC

size: -
length: 17
D: -
V: TRBV7-3
J: TRBJ2-7
CDR3: CASSLSSIAENSYEQYF
DNA: TGTGCCAGCAGCTTATCCTCCATAGCAGAGAACTCCTACGAGCAGTACTTC

size: once
length: 12
D: TRBD1
V: TRBV27
J: TRBJ1-2
CDR3: CASKGTGGGYTF
DNA: TGTGCCAGCAAGGGGACAGGGGGTGGCTACACCTTC

size: -
length: 17
D: -
V: TRBV9
J: TRBJ1-2
CDR3: CASSSRRGQSLNYGYTF
DNA: TGTGCCAGCAGCTCACGGCGTGGACAGAGTCTTAACTATGGCTACACCTTC

size: -
length: 15
D: -
V: TRBV2
J: TRBJ1-3
CDR3: CASSEQGASGNTIYF
DNA: TGTGCCAGCAGTGAACAAGGGGCGTCTGGAAACACCATATATTTT

size: few
length: 14
D: TRBD1
V: TRBV2
J: TRBJ2-1
CDR3: CASSTRDSENEQFF
DNA: TGTGCCAGCTCCACTCGGGACAGCGAAAATGAGCAGTTCTTC

size: -
length: 15
D: -
V: TRBV7-8
J: TRBJ2-1
CDR3: CASSFEPNSYNEQFF
DNA: TGTGCCAGCAGCTTCGAACCTAACTCCTACAATGAGCAGTTCTTC

size: -
length: 18
D: TRBD1
V: TRBV7-2
J: TRBJ1-5
CDR3: CASSSQSGAGGSNQPQHF
DNA: TGTGCCAGCAGCTCCCAGAGTGGGGCAGGGGGTAGCAATCAGCCCCAGCATTTT

size: -
length: 16
D: TRBD1
V: TRBV27
J: TRBJ1-6
CDR3: CASSFSPDRVNSPLHF
DNA: TGTGCCAGCAGTTTTTCCCCGGACAGGGTAAATTCACCCCTCCACTTT

size: once
length: 13
D: -
V: TRBV9
J: TRBJ2-5
CDR3: CASSQGPGETQYF
DNA: TGTGCCAGCAGTCAGGGTCCGGGAGAGACCCAGTACTTC

size: -
length: 15
D: -
V: TRBV19
J: TRBJ2-1
CDR3: CASSILGGPYNEQFF
DNA: TGTGCCAGTAGTATCTTAGGGGGACCCTACAATGAGCAGTTCTTC

size: -
length: 17
D: TRBD2
V: TRBV28
J: TRBJ2-3
CDR3: CASTPIELAGVWDTQYF
DNA: TGTGCCAGCACTCCCATAGAATTAGCGGGAGTTTGGGATACGCAGTATTTT

size: -
length: 15
D: -
V: TRBV19
J: TRBJ1-3
CDR3: CASLPRIGSRNTIYF
DNA: TGTGCCAGTCTTCCCAGGATTGGGTCGAGAAACACCATATATTTT